Following are 19 T cell receptor beta chains from one sample sequenced in a study of post-analysis software for immune sequencing data. Overall study results and limits: Roughly five TRBV segments appeared more often in patients than in controls, and TRBV5-6, TRBV5-1 and TRBV20-1 were among these.

These TCRs' antigens remain unknown. The TCR beta cDNA libraries carried unique molecular identifiers. MiXCR was run by TCRdb on the PCR reads, yielding one entry per CDR3 protein. The repertoire holds about 540,000 distinct CDR3 sequences, 30% to 40% seen once, with roughly 6% in the top ten. The sample taken for sequencing was blood. The receptors come from a girl under 18 with multiple sclerosis.

The rearrangement links TRBV12-3 or TRBV12-4 to TRBJ2-3; perhaps TRBD2 as D (5 bases). The CDR3 runs 15 residues. Deletions cut 7 bases from V and 8 bases from J, with 22 bases between. DNA for the CDR3: TGTGCCAGCAACTTCGGGGTTGAAGGTCTCGGTACGCAGTATTTT. It encodes CASNFGVEGLGTQYF.

This chain joins TRBV20-1 and TRBJ1-2; the D gene is possibly TRBD1 (5 bases). The germline gives CDR1 DFQATT, CDR2 SNEGSKA (reference sequence). Deletions cut 0 bases from V and 0 bases from J, with 11 bases between. The CDR3 is 15 residues long. This CDR3 is CSARDPQGTNYGYTF. The DNA of the CDR3 is TGCAGTGCTAGAGATCCCCAGGGCACTAACTATGGCTACACCTTC.

This clonotype was seen a few times. At one end, the junction sequence differs from germline, possibly due to a read error. The chain combines TRBV5-1 with TRBJ1-4, with D perhaps TRBD1 (5 bases). The germline V gene encodes CDR1 SGHRS and CDR2 YFSETQ. The CDR3 runs 14 residues. The DNA of the CDR3 is TGCGCCAGCGGCTTGCAGGGTGGCGGTGAAAAACTGTTTTTT. Translation gives CASGLQGGGEKLFF.

This clonotype was seen a few times. The V call is TRBV12-3 or TRBV12-4, the J call TRBJ2-1, with no clear D. The CDR3 contains 14 residues. V was shortened by 1 base and J by 5 bases, with 9 bases between the two germline ends. CDR3: CASSLGQPNNEQFF. CDR3 nucleotides: TGTGCCAGCAGTTTAGGCCAACCTAACAATGAGCAGTTCTTC.

The chain has TRBV10-3 and TRBJ1-1; a weak D match, TRBD1 (5 bases). Germline CDR1 is ENHRY and CDR2 is SYGVKD. The CDR3 runs to 12 residues. V gave up 6 bases and J gave up 0 bases, with 5 bases separating them. The CDR3 DNA reads as TGTGCCATCAGGGACATGAACACTGAAGCTTTCTTT. It specifies CAIRDMNTEAFF.

As regards this clonotype: A read error may explain this, as a much larger clone is one base away. The V call is TRBV4-2, the J call TRBJ2-2, with D maybe TRBD1 (5 bases). V lost 0 bases and J lost 3, with 17 bases in between. Germline CDR1 reads LGHNA; CDR2 reads YNFKEQ. The CDR3 covers 18 residues. Here the CDR3 DNA reads TGTGCCAGCAGCCAAGATAGGGGCAAGGTTCACCACACCGGGGAGCTGTTTTTT. Protein sequence: CASSQDRGKVHHTGELFF.

This clonotype was counted a few times. The chain uses TRBV5-4 and TRBJ2-5; TRBD2 matches 7 bases. The ends lost 4 bases at V and 0 bases at J; junction bases unmatched: 6. Germline CDR1 SGHNT, CDR2 YYREEE (reference sequence). There are 15 residues in the CDR3. In DNA, the CDR3 is TGTGCCAGCAGCCCCACGCGGGGGTACCAAGAGACCCAGTACTTC. It encodes CASSPTRGYQETQYF.

The rearrangement uses TRBV5-5 and TRBJ2-1; 13 nucleotides line up with TRBD2. CDR1 is SGHKS, CDR2 YYEKEE, per germline (reference sequence). V trimming: 4 bases; J trimming: 6 bases; junction bases outside the gene matches: 4. CDR3 length equals 15 residues. CDR3 sequence reads: CASSPLAGGTNEQFF. As DNA, the CDR3 is TGTGCCAGCAGCCCACTAGCGGGGGGGACCAATGAGCAGTTCTTC.

This clonotype was seen a few times. This CDR3 is CAISRTGSYEQYF. For the CDR3, the DNA is TGTGCCATCAGTCGGACAGGGAGTTACGAGCAGTACTTC. The chain joins TRBV10-3 to TRBJ2-7; 8 positions match TRBD1. Trimming took 5 bases from V and 4 from J; bases not matched to a gene: 4. Germline V gives CDR1 ENHRY, CDR2 SYGVKD. The CDR3 length is 13 residues.

This clonotype was picked up a small number of times. The chain is built from TRBV13 and TRBJ2-7; 8 nucleotides match TRBD1. After removal of 2 bases from V and 4 bases from J, the junction contained 7 bases not matched to a gene. The CDR3 has 15 amino acids. Germline values: CDR1 PRHDT, CDR2 FYEKMQ (reference sequence). CDR3 residues: CASSLTGTGLYEQYF. DNA for the CDR3: TGTGCCAGCAGCTTAACGGGGACAGGTCTTTACGAGCAGTACTTC.

The J gene is TRBJ2-1, the V gene TRBV5-6; tentative D call: TRBD2 (7 bases). In germline, CDR1 is SGHDT, CDR2 YYEEEE. The CDR3 loop spans 15 amino acids. V lost 4 bases and J 5 bases, leaving 16 bases between the germline ends. The CDR3 region has the DNA TGTGCCAGCAGCCCGGTACGGGGGGCCGACAATGAGCAGTTCTTC. This sequence encodes CASSPVRGADNEQFF.

The chain couples TRBV24-1 to TRBJ2-5; TRBD2 matches at 8 bases. The length of the CDR3 is 15 residues. Germline CDR1 and CDR2: KGHDR and SFDVKD. Unmatched junction bases numbered 5, after V lost 4 bases and J lost 2 bases. The CDR3 here is CATSDGGVGQETQYF. CDR3 DNA sequence: TGTGCCACCAGTGACGGGGGGGTGGGGCAAGAGACCCAGTACTTC.

To note about this clonotype: Compared with germline, one end of the junction differs, possibly owing to a read error. The chain employs TRBV6-5 and TRBJ2-3; D is undetermined. Germline V gene lookup returns CDR1 MNHEY and CDR2 SVGAGI. This CDR3 has 16 amino acids. Written as DNA, the CDR3 is TGTACCAGCAGTTATTCTTTTCAGTCTAACGGAGATACGCAGTATTTT. Its protein is CTSSYSFQSNGDTQYF.

The V call is TRBV9, the J call TRBJ1-4; unclear D gene. Trimming shortened V by 4 bases and J by 5 bases, and 9 bases separated the two germline ends. CDR3 length equals 13 residues. Germline V gene lookup returns CDR1 SGDLS and CDR2 YYNGEE. CDR3 coding DNA: TGTGCCAGCAGCCCCCGTTGGAATGAAAAACTGTTTTTT. Its protein is CASSPRWNEKLFF.

In its sample, this clonotype was seen a few times. This chain links TRBV15 with TRBJ2-4; TRBD1 aligns across 8 bases. The DNA end lines up better with TRBJ2-7; the J call may be wrong. The CDR3 length is 12 residues. Germline loops: CDR1 LNHNV, CDR2 YYDKDF (reference sequence). The CDR3: CATRQGSNEQYF. CDR3 in DNA: TGTGCCACGAGACAGGGGTCCAACGAGCAGTACTTC.

This clonotype was counted only a few times. The V and J genes are TRBV7-9 and TRBJ2-1; the match to TRBD2 covers 7 bases. This CDR3 spans 14 amino acids. V shed 6 bases, J shed 5 bases, and the junction held 7 bases outside the gene matches. Germline V gene data show CDR1 as SEHNR and CDR2 as FQNEAQ (reference sequence). CDR3 region: CASRLRGVDNEQFF. The CDR3 region has the DNA TGTGCCAGCAGATTACGGGGGGTCGACAATGAGCAGTTCTTC.

CDR3 DNA sequence: TGTGCCAGCAGCTCCGGGGGAGCGAGGGGTGAAAACATTCAGTACTTC. It yields the protein CASSSGGARGENIQYF. This rearrangement joins TRBV7-3 to TRBJ2-7; weak D call: TRBD2 (6 bases). The J call is uncertain, as TRBJ2-4 better fits the DNA end. Germline V gene sequence: CDR1 SGHTA, CDR2 FQGTGA. The CDR3 loop spans 16 amino acids.

This clonotype was counted only a few times. This chain uses TRBV11-2 with TRBJ2-1, with a tentative D call TRBD2 (6 bases). Germline V gene sequence: CDR1 SGHAT, CDR2 FQNNGV. This CDR3 is built from 16 residues. The germline V and J ends were trimmed by 6 bases and 4 bases, with 19 bases remaining between them. CDR3 sequence reads: CASRTGWGVQYNEQFF. CDR3 DNA: TGTGCCAGCAGAACCGGGTGGGGGGTACAGTACAATGAGCAGTTCTTC.

V usage is TRBV11-2 and J usage is TRBJ2-5, with 10 bases aligning to TRBD2. Germline CDR1 SGHAT, CDR2 FQNNGV. The CDR3 consists of 16 residues. Trimming at V came to 4 bases and at J to 6 bases, leaving 11 bases not matched to a gene. CDR3 sequence: CASSSQRGGLFKTQYF. The CDR3 DNA reads TGTGCCAGCAGCTCCCAGCGGGGGGGCCTTTTTAAGACCCAGTACTTC.